This T cell receptor beta chain was profiled in a study of blood T cell repertoires in COVID-19. TCRdb's copy holds only in-frame clones and misses some; the assay was immunoSEQ multiplex PCR. Of 400,000 or so clones in the sample, 88% were seen once. The germline V gene has CDR1 SGHDT and CDR2 YYEEEE. The ends lost 2 bases at V and 2 bases at J; junction bases unmatched: 2. The CDR3 has 14 residues. Assignment of participants to cohorts was predicated upon participant-reported clinical history. This receptor was taken from a middle-aged woman with acute COVID-19. The chain combines TRBV5-6 with TRBJ2-7; 9 bases are a match to TRBD1. Sequenced: PBMCs or T cells enriched from blood (not recorded which). As DNA, the CDR3 is TGTGCCAGCAGCTTTGGGGACAGGGCCTACGAGCAGTACTTC. Protein: CASSFGDRAYEQYF.